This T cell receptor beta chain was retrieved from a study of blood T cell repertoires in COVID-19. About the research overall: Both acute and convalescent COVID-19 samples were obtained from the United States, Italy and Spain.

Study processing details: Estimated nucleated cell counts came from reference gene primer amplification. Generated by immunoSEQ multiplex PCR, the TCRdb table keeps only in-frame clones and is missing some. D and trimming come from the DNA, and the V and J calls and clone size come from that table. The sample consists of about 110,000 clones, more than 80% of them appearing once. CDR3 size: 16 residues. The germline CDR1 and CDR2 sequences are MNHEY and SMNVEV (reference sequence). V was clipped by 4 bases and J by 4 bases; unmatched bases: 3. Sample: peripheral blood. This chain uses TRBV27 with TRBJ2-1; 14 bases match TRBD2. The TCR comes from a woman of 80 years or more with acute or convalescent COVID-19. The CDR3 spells CASSWTSGGPYNEQFF. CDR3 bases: TGTGCCAGCAGTTGGACTAGCGGGGGGCCGTACAATGAGCAGTTCTTC.